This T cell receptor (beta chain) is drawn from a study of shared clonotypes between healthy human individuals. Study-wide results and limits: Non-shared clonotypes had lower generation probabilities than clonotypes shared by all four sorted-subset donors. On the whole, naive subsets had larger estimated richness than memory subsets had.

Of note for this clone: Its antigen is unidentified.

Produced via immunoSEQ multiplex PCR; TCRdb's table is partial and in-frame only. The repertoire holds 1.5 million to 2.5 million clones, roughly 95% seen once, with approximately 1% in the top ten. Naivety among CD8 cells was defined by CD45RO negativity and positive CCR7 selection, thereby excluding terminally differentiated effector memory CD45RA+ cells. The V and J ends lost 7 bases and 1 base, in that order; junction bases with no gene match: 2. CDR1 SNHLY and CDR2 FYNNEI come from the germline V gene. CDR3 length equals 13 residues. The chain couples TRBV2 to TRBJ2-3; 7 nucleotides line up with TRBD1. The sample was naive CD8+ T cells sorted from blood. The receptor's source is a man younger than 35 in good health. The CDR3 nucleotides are TGTGCCAGCAAAGACAGGGGCACAGATACGCAGTATTTT. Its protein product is CASKDRGTDTQYF.